The 27 T cell receptor beta chains below all came from one sample that was sequenced in a study of cytomegalovirus exposure and HLA in healthy donors. Primers: 60 Vbeta forward and 13 Jbeta reverse. Measured with immunoSEQ multiplex PCR; TCRdb has only the in-frame clones, and not every one. This repertoire shows about 200,000 clones, around three quarters found once; its top ten account for roughly 1.9%. The specimen was PBMCs. The receptor set was obtained from a woman in her twenties or thirties in good health and CMV-seronegative.

This chain uses TRBV6-1 with TRBJ2-2, with TRBD1 matching 10 bases. V was clipped by 0 bases and J by 6 bases; unmatched bases: 1. In germline, CDR1 is MNHNS, CDR2 SASEGT. The CDR3 sequence is 15 residues long. CDR3 amino acids: CASSEAGTGAGELFF. The CDR3 coding sequence is TGTGCCAGCAGTGAAGCGGGGACAGGGGCCGGGGAGCTGTTTTTT.

The V call is TRBV6-5, the J call TRBJ2-3, with D maybe TRBD2 (6 bases). The germline V gene encodes CDR1 MNHEY and CDR2 SVGAGI. The CDR3 is 14 amino acids. V dropped 10 bases and J dropped 6 bases, with 20 bases sitting between them. The CDR3 is CATGRDSYLDTQYF. DNA of the CDR3: TGTGCCACCGGCCGGGACTCATACTTGGATACGCAGTATTTT.

The chain joins TRBV7-6 to TRBJ1-1; no clear D gene. Trimming stripped 4 bases from V and 1 base from J, with 10 bases between. CDR1 SGHVS and CDR2 FNYEAQ come from the germline V gene. The length of the CDR3 is 14 residues. CDR3 nucleotides: TGTGCCAGCAGCTCCCGGCGGGGGAACACTGAAGCTTTCTTT. Encoded protein: CASSSRRGNTEAFF.

This chain connects TRBV7-2 to TRBJ2-5; weak D call: TRBD2 (5 bases). The CDR3 runs to 13 residues. Germline values: CDR1 SGHTA, CDR2 FQGNSA. Trimming took 3 bases from V and 4 from J, leaving 9 bases between them. CDR3 bases: TGTGCCAGCAGCTTTTTACTAGGAGAGACCCAGTACTTC. Translated, it gives CASSFLLGETQYF.

The rearrangement uses TRBV11-3 and TRBJ2-3, with 9 nucleotides matching TRBD2. The CDR3 covers 16 residues. Germline V lookup: CDR1 SGHNT, CDR2 YENEEA. The J segment lost 6 bases and the V segment lost 2 bases, leaving 9 bases of the junction unmatched. CDR3 nucleotide sequence: TGTGCCAGCAGCTTATTGGCGGGAGGGCCGGGGGATACGCAGTATTTT. The encoded protein is CASSLLAGGPGDTQYF.

Concerning this clone: This specimen includes other DNA sequences encoding the same CDR3. This chain joins TRBV7-9 and TRBJ1-2, with a possible D match to TRBD1 (6 bases). Trimming shortened V by 4 bases and J by 5 bases, and 23 bases separated the two germline ends. The germline V gene has CDR1 SEHNR and CDR2 FQNEAQ (reference sequence). The CDR3 extends over 17 amino acids. CDR3 in amino acids: CASSSNTGQGLTYGYTF. CDR3 sequence (DNA): TGTGCCAGCAGCTCTAACACCGGGCAGGGGCTAACATATGGCTACACCTTC.

V gene TRBV12-5 combines with J gene TRBJ2-1, with TRBD2 matching over 9 bases. Germline-derived CDR1 and CDR2 are LGHNT and FRNRAP. The CDR3 has 16 residues. The V and J ends lost 5 bases and 8 bases, in that order; junction bases with no gene match: 13. The chain's CDR3 is CASGRTGLAQGDEQFF. The DNA of the CDR3 is TGTGCTAGTGGTCGCACTGGACTAGCGCAGGGGGATGAGCAGTTCTTC.

Here the CDR3 DNA reads TGTGCCAGCTCAACACAAGGCGGGTCTGGAAACACCATATATTTT. Translation: CASSTQGGSGNTIYF. The V gene is TRBV18, the J gene TRBJ1-3; D unresolved. The CDR3 covers 15 residues. Germline CDR1 is KGHSH and CDR2 is LQKENI. The V gene lost 5 bases and the J gene lost 1 base, with 12 bases spanning the gap.

The chain carries TRBV7-6 and TRBJ1-2, with D unresolved. CDR3 length: 13 residues. CDR1 is SGHVS, CDR2 FNYEAQ, per germline. Trimming removed 5 bases at V and 4 bases at J, with 11 bases between. In DNA form, the CDR3 reads TGTGCCAGCAGCCCTAAGCGGATCTATGGCTACACCTTC. It codes for CASSPKRIYGYTF.

The chain employs TRBV19 and TRBJ1-1; a weak D match, TRBD1 (6 bases). V was cut by 1 base and J by 5 bases, with 11 bases left in between. Germline V lookup: CDR1 LNHDA, CDR2 SQIVND (reference sequence). CDR3 length: 14 amino acids. The CDR3 spells CASSIAQGWTEAFF. The CDR3 region has the DNA TGTGCCAGTAGTATAGCACAGGGCTGGACTGAAGCTTTCTTT.

The genes are TRBV2 and TRBJ2-1; a weak D match, TRBD2 (5 bases). Per the germline V gene, CDR1 is SNHLY and CDR2 is FYNNEI. V was clipped by 6 bases and J by 4 bases, with 22 bases between them. The CDR3 spans 17 residues. The DNA of the CDR3 is TGTGCCAGCAGCAGACGGGATACGTCAAAATTGTACAATGAGCAGTTCTTC. This gives the protein CASSRRDTSKLYNEQFF.

This clone was detected only once. V and J are TRBV27 and TRBJ2-1; TRBD2 aligns across 10 bases. CDR3 length: 12 amino acids. Germline CDR1 MNHEY, CDR2 SMNVEV (reference sequence). The V gene end was trimmed by 5 bases and the J gene end by 10 bases; junction bases not matched to a gene: 2. CDR3 in DNA: TGTGCCAGCAGTCAACTAGCGGGGGAGCAGTTCTTC. As protein: CASSQLAGEQFF.

The chain couples TRBV5-1 to TRBJ2-5, with D possibly being TRBD2 (6 bases). The ends were cut back, 4 bases at V and 4 bases at J, with 8 bases in the middle. In germline, CDR1 is SGHRS, CDR2 YFSETQ. The CDR3 is 12 residues long. The CDR3 DNA follows: TGCGCCAGCAGCGGGGGGAGAGAGACCCAGTACTTC. This sequence encodes CASSGGRETQYF.

The rearrangement joins TRBV6-7 to TRBJ2-1; TRBD1 matches at 8 bases. TRBV6-7 is recorded as an ORF, its role being uncertain. The CDR3 length is 16 residues. Unmatched junction bases numbered 6, after V lost 0 bases and J lost 5 bases. The CDR3 loop reads CASSYSIRGPNNEQFF. Here the CDR3 DNA reads TGTGCCAGCAGTTACTCGATCAGGGGGCCAAACAATGAGCAGTTCTTC.

Only a few counts were recorded for this clone. The chain combines TRBV19 with TRBJ2-7; the D gene is possibly TRBD2 (6 bases). Trimming left V 3 bases short and J 7 bases short, with 19 bases between. Looked up from germline, CDR1 is LNHDA and CDR2 is SQIVND (reference sequence). This CDR3 has 15 residues. The CDR3 nucleotides read TGTGCCAGTAGTATCGCCTGGACGTCTCGGGGGGAGCAGTACTTC. Its protein is CASSIAWTSRGEQYF.

The chain links TRBV4-1 to TRBJ2-7; D perhaps matches TRBD1 (5 bases). This CDR3 has 16 residues. Germline lookup yields CDR1 MGHRA and CDR2 YSYEKL. The ends were cut back, 1 base at V and 3 bases at J, with 16 bases in the middle. CDR3 in DNA: TGCGCCAGCAGCCAAGCCCTACAGGTTCTAAGCTACGAGCAGTACTTC. It yields the protein CASSQALQVLSYEQYF.

This clone was found once. The CDR3 nucleotides are TGTGCCAGCAGCCCCAGGGCACGATTAGCAGATACGCAGTATTTT. Its protein product is CASSPRARLADTQYF. J is TRBJ2-3 and V is TRBV4-2; TRBD1 might be the D (5 bases). V was pared by 4 bases and J by 4 bases, with 15 bases between. The CDR3 length is 15 residues. Germline CDR1 and CDR2: LGHNA and YNFKEQ.

The chain couples TRBV7-2 to TRBJ2-7; TRBD2 aligns across 8 bases. CDR1 and CDR2 from the germline V gene are SGHTA and FQGNSA. The J segment lost 2 bases and the V segment lost 4 bases, leaving 4 bases of the junction unmatched. There are 14 residues in the CDR3. The CDR3 region is CASSYLAGAYEQYF. CDR3 DNA: TGTGCCAGCAGCTACCTAGCGGGTGCCTACGAGCAGTACTTC.

The chain combines TRBV2 with TRBJ1-2; possibly TRBD1 for D (5 bases). Germline V gene sequence: CDR1 SNHLY, CDR2 FYNNEI. The CDR3 is made up of 15 amino acids. The V end was cut by 2 bases, the J end by 2 bases, with 12 bases between. DNA of the CDR3: TGTGCCAGCAGTGAAACGAACGACAGAAACTATGGCTACACCTTC. Amino acids: CASSETNDRNYGYTF. Looking up the rest from reference TRBV2 and TRBJ1-2 gives the full variable domain: EPEVTQTPSHQVTQMGQEVILRCVPISNHLYFYWYRQILGQKVEFLVSFYNNEISEKSEIFDDQFSVERPDGSNFTLKIRSTKLEDSAMYFCASSETNDRNYGYTFGSGTRLTVV.

The genes are TRBV5-6 and TRBJ2-3; 9 bases agree with TRBD2. Looked up from germline, CDR1 is SGHDT and CDR2 is YYEEEE. This CDR3 contains 15 residues. V lost 1 base to trimming and J lost 3 bases; unmatched junction nucleotides: 3. Written as DNA, the CDR3 is TGTGCCAGCAGCTTGTTAACTAGCGGGACAGATACGCAGTATTTT. This gives the protein CASSLLTSGTDTQYF.

The CDR3 is CASSLWGQGNYGYTF. CDR3 sequence (DNA): TGTGCCAGCAGCCTGTGGGGACAGGGGAACTATGGCTACACCTTC. V and J are TRBV5-5 and TRBJ1-2; TRBD1 matches at 10 bases. The CDR3 contains 15 residues. J was trimmed by 2 bases and V by 4 bases; bases with no gene match: 5. Germline lookup yields CDR1 SGHKS and CDR2 YYEKEE (reference sequence).

This chain joins TRBV5-1 and TRBJ2-1; TRBD1 is a possible D gene (6 bases). V was pared by 4 bases and J by 0 bases, with 11 bases between. Germline CDR1 is SGHRS and CDR2 is YFSETQ. This CDR3 is 15 amino acids long. CDR3: CASSQDSSSYNEQFF. DNA for the CDR3: TGCGCCAGCAGCCAGGACAGTAGCTCCTACAATGAGCAGTTCTTC.

The chain is built from TRBV7-3 and TRBJ1-6, with D unclear. V lost 5 bases to trimming and J lost 6 bases, with 14 bases between them. The germline V gene has CDR1 SGHTA and CDR2 FQGTGA. CDR3 length equals 15 residues. The CDR3 sequence: CASSPTGRSNSPLHF. The CDR3 DNA follows: TGTGCCAGCAGCCCCACCGGCAGGTCTAATTCACCCCTCCACTTT.

The gene calls are TRBV2 and TRBJ1-2, with unresolved D. Germline V gives CDR1 SNHLY, CDR2 FYNNEI. V was clipped by 10 bases and J by 9 bases, with 18 bases between them. This CDR3 is 12 amino acids long. CDR3 in DNA: TGTGCCACCCTACAGAGGGAAATTAGCTACACCTTC. Encoded protein: CATLQREISYTF. Full variable domain (rest looked up from reference TRBV2 and TRBJ1-2): EPEVTQTPSHQVTQMGQEVILRCVPISNHLYFYWYRQILGQKVEFLVSFYNNEISEKSEIFDDQFSVERPDGSNFTLKIRSTKLEDSAMYFCATLQREISYTFGSGTRLTVV.

The chain carries TRBV18 and TRBJ2-1; a weak D match, TRBD2 (5 bases). The CDR3 is 13 amino acids. CDR1 is KGHSH, CDR2 LQKENI, per germline. The V end was cut by 6 bases, the J end by 10 bases, with 16 bases between. CDR3 in amino acids: CASSQSGGGEQFF. The CDR3 DNA follows: TGTGCCAGCTCCCAGAGCGGAGGCGGGGAGCAGTTCTTC.

J is TRBJ1-6 and V is TRBV14, with no clear D. From germline, CDR1 is SGHDN and CDR2 FVKESK. This CDR3 has 20 amino acids. V lost 0 bases, J lost 4 bases, and 22 bases lay in between. The CDR3 DNA follows: TGTGCCAGCAGCCAAGACCCGTACTTCGAGCCGGGAGGTTATAATTCACCCCTCCACTTT. It specifies CASSQDPYFEPGGYNSPLHF.

This clone has only one observation. V gene TRBV2 combines with J gene TRBJ1-6; TRBD1 matches 8 bases. The V segment lost 6 bases and the J segment 7 bases; nucleotides outside the gene matches: 11. The germline V gene encodes CDR1 SNHLY and CDR2 FYNNEI. This CDR3 has 16 amino acids. For the CDR3, the DNA is TGTGCCAGCAGATCGGACAGGGCAAATTACAATTCACCCCTCCACTTT. As protein: CASRSDRANYNSPLHF. The variable domain in full, completed from reference TRBV2 and TRBJ1-6, reads EPEVTQTPSHQVTQMGQEVILRCVPISNHLYFYWYRQILGQKVEFLVSFYNNEISEKSEIFDDQFSVERPDGSNFTLKIRSTKLEDSAMYFCASRSDRANYNSPLHFGNGTRLTVT.